This TCR beta chain was observed in a study of beta chain features in type 1 diabetes. Study overall: Examined across all samples were around 110 million sorted cells. Findings of the study overall: Shortening that was moderate but significant affected the TCRB CDR3s of Type 1 diabetes patients in all four CD4+ subsets.

This clone was picked up a small number of times. The target antigen is unknown. Every isolated RNA sample was fully reverse transcribed, so sequencing captured expressed TCRB transcripts. Generated by immunoSEQ multiplex PCR, the TCRdb table keeps only in-frame clones and is missing some. This table has 310,000 or so clones, over 12% appearing once. Germline V gives CDR1 MNHEY, CDR2 SMNVEV (reference sequence). The CDR3 has 15 amino acids. V shed 2 bases and J shed 9 bases, with 17 bases lying between them. The chain employs TRBV27 and TRBJ1-5; unclear D gene. Material for sequencing was naive CD4+ T cells from blood. The clonotype comes from a man younger than 35 with type 1 diabetes. The CDR3 is CASSLTTQPLGPQHF. CDR3 sequence (DNA): TGTGCCAGCAGTTTAACCACACAGCCCTTGGGGCCCCAGCATTTT.